The next 11 T cell receptor beta chains were all read from a single sample in a study of lymphopenia after photon versus proton radiotherapy. Clones were read by immunoSEQ multiplex PCR, and TCRdb kept only the in-frame ones, dropping some. Here the sample spans 20,000 to 30,000 clones, roughly 80% being singletons. This sample comprised peripheral blood, obtained from a patient treated with photon-based radiotherapy. The receptors stem from a middle-aged man with gastric cancer.

The chain is built from TRBV10-2 and TRBJ1-4, with D uncertain. The CDR3 totals 12 residues. Looked up from germline, CDR1 is WSHSY and CDR2 is SAAADI. V gave up 5 bases and J gave up 6 bases, with 7 bases separating them. Written as DNA, the CDR3 is TGCGCCAGCAGTCGGCCAGATGAAAAACTGTTTTTT. This encodes CASSRPDEKLFF.

This clone appeared a single time. The chain is built from TRBV19 and TRBJ1-2; the match to TRBD1 covers 8 bases. CDR1 LNHDA and CDR2 SQIVND come from the germline V gene (reference sequence). The J segment lost 8 bases and the V segment lost 10 bases, leaving 18 bases of the junction unmatched. The CDR3 sequence is 15 residues long. CDR3 coding DNA: TGTGCCACTCTACCTCCGGGACAGGATGTGGGAGGCTACACCTTC. Translated: CATLPPGQDVGGYTF.

The chain uses TRBV5-3 and TRBJ1-5; unclear D gene. TRBV5-3 is placed among ORFs of uncertain function. The V and J ends lost 5 bases and 7 bases respectively, with 16 bases between them. The CDR3 is 14 residues long. The chain's CDR3 is CARRSRTGRQPQHF. As DNA, the CDR3 is TGTGCCAGAAGAAGCAGGACGGGGAGGCAGCCCCAGCATTTT.

The genes are TRBV29-1 and TRBJ1-1; D gene ambiguous. CDR1 and CDR2 from the germline V gene are SQVTM and ANQGSEA. CDR3 length: 13 amino acids. Trimming removed 7 bases from V and 1 base from J, with 13 bases in between. The CDR3 protein is CSARRTTNTEAFF. CDR3 DNA: TGCAGCGCTCGACGGACGACGAACACTGAAGCTTTCTTT.

The rearrangement joins TRBV7-2 to TRBJ2-4; the match to TRBD2 covers 13 bases. The CDR3 loop spans 17 amino acids. Germline V gene data show CDR1 as SGHTA and CDR2 as FQGNSA. The junction had 4 bases not matched to a gene; V was cut back by 1 base and J by 4 bases. The CDR3: CASSLEGTSGAKNIQYF. The CDR3 region has the DNA TGTGCCAGCAGCTTAGAAGGGACTAGCGGGGCGAAAAACATTCAGTACTTC.

The chain links TRBV7-3 to TRBJ2-5; tentatively, D is TRBD1 (6 bases). V was shortened by 5 bases and J by 1 base, with 8 bases between the two germline ends. The CDR3 has 13 amino acids. Germline CDR1 reads SGHTA; CDR2 reads FQGTGA. CDR3 region: CASSQGGQETQYF. The CDR3, as DNA: TGTGCCAGCAGCCAAGGGGGCCAAGAGACCCAGTACTTC.

This clone was seen only a few times. CDR3 protein: CASSQEYQGSGELFF. CDR3 DNA sequence: TGCGCCAGCAGCCAAGAATACCAGGGTAGCGGGGAGCTGTTTTTT. The chain carries TRBV4-3 and TRBJ2-2, with D maybe TRBD1 (5 bases). The germline CDR1 and CDR2 sequences are LGHNA and YSLEER. The ends were cut back, 0 bases at V and 7 bases at J, with 12 bases in the middle. The CDR3 length is 15 residues.

This clone appeared a single time. V and J are TRBV7-2 and TRBJ2-1; D unclear. The CDR3 covers 13 residues. The V end lost 2 bases, the J end lost 8 bases, and 10 bases lay between the germline ends. CDR1 is SGHTA and CDR2 is FQGNSA in the germline V gene. CDR3 nucleotides: TGTGCCAGCAGCTTATCCCGGAACCATGAGCAGTTCTTC. Its protein is CASSLSRNHEQFF.

This chain uses TRBV18 with TRBJ2-5; 9 bases agree with TRBD1. Germline V gene sequence: CDR1 KGHSH, CDR2 LQKENI. V dropped 2 bases and J dropped 1; count of bases not matched to a gene: 5. This CDR3 has 16 amino acids. CDR3 residues: CASSPRTGEGQETQYF. The CDR3 DNA follows: TGTGCCAGCTCACCAAGGACAGGGGAGGGCCAAGAGACCCAGTACTTC.

The CDR3 nucleotides are TGTGCCAGCAGCTTAGGCGGGACTGTTTACGAGCAGTACTTC. Its translation: CASSLGGTVYEQYF. This chain joins TRBV7-6 and TRBJ2-7; the D gene is possibly TRBD2 (6 bases). Trimming shortened V by 1 base and J by 4 bases, and 11 bases separated the two germline ends. Germline CDR1 and CDR2: SGHVS and FNYEAQ. This CDR3 is 14 amino acids long.

CDR3 nucleotides: TGTGCCAGCAGCCCTGACCTCCTAGCGGGGGGCACAGATACGCAGTATTTT. Residues: CASSPDLLAGGTDTQYF. The chain combines TRBV14 with TRBJ2-3; TRBD2 matches 10 bases. Looked up from germline, CDR1 is SGHDN and CDR2 is FVKESK. Trimming cost V 4 bases and J 1 base; bases outside gene matches: 8. CDR3 length: 17 amino acids.